These 25 T cell receptor beta chains were all obtained from the same sample, sequenced in a study of Ad26.COV2.S vaccination and SARS-CoV-2 variants. Produced via immunoSEQ multiplex PCR; TCRdb's table is partial and in-frame only. The repertoire includes roughly 700,000 clones, more than 70% of them detected once, and around 1.5% sits in the top ten. Documented treatment: about 20 received Ad26.COV2.S at low or high dose, single or two shots; about 5 received placebo; per-sample allocation not given. Sample collection was performed on day 63 after the first vaccine or placebo injection. Sequenced here: peripheral blood, sampled in a trial of Ad26.COV2.S vaccine versus placebo. The receptor source for this set is a person aged 18 to 59 who received the Ad26.COV2.S COVID-19 vaccine or a placebo.

This chain uses TRBV7-9 with TRBJ2-6, with TRBD1 matching over 9 bases. The CDR3 consists of 18 residues. V gave up 5 bases and J gave up 0 bases; unmatched junction bases: 8. Per the germline V gene, CDR1 is SEHNR and CDR2 is FQNEAQ (reference sequence). The CDR3, as DNA: TGTGCCAGCAGCACCTCCGGGACAGGGAGCTCTGGGGCCAACGTCCTGACTTTC. Residues: CASSTSGTGSSGANVLTF.

This rearrangement joins TRBV5-1 to TRBJ2-1, with 8 bases lining up with TRBD1. V shed 4 bases, J shed 7 bases, and the junction held 13 bases outside the gene matches. The CDR3 consists of 16 residues. Germline CDR1 reads SGHRS; CDR2 reads YFSETQ. CDR3 residues: CASSPYPLQGVNEQFF. DNA of the CDR3: TGCGCCAGCAGCCCGTACCCCCTACAGGGGGTGAATGAGCAGTTCTTC.

CDR3 residues: CASSIDSNTEAFF. CDR3 sequence (DNA): TGTGCCAGCAGCATTGACAGTAACACTGAAGCTTTCTTT. This chain uses TRBV5-4 with TRBJ1-1; D is perhaps TRBD1 (5 bases). This CDR3 contains 13 residues. The ends were cut back, 4 bases at V and 2 bases at J, with 9 bases in the middle. Germline V gene data show CDR1 as SGHNT and CDR2 as YYREEE (reference sequence).

The CDR3 coding sequence is TGTGCCAGCAGTTACTCAGGGAACATTAGGGATGAGCAGTTCTTC. This encodes CASSYSGNIRDEQFF. The chain is built from TRBV6-5 and TRBJ2-1; no clear D. V dropped 0 bases and J dropped 8 bases, with 14 bases sitting between them. The CDR3 is made up of 15 amino acids. Germline V gene sequence: CDR1 MNHEY, CDR2 SVGAGI.

The table lists this clone with a few counts. CDR3 loop: CASRPDRALGSPLHF. CDR3 nucleotide sequence: TGTGCCAGCAGACCAGACAGGGCCTTGGGTTCACCCCTCCACTTT. The chain carries TRBV7-2 and TRBJ1-6, with 7 bases fitting TRBD1. Germline V gene lookup returns CDR1 SGHTA and CDR2 FQGNSA. The V and J ends lost 6 bases and 9 bases, in that order; junction bases with no gene match: 11. The CDR3 is 15 amino acids.

The chain combines TRBV7-2 with TRBJ1-1, with 8 bases matching TRBD1. V trimming: 4 bases; J trimming: 1 base; junction bases outside the gene matches: 5. Germline V gene sequence: CDR1 SGHTA, CDR2 FQGNSA. The CDR3 has 15 amino acids. DNA of the CDR3: TGTGCCAGCAGCTCCACAGGGGGACGGAACACTGAAGCTTTCTTT. This translates into CASSSTGGRNTEAFF. Based on the CDR3 plus reference TRBV7-2 and TRBJ1-1, the full variable domain is GAGVSQSPSNKVTEKGKDVELRCDPISGHTALYWYRQSLGQGLEFLIYFQGNSAPDKSGLPSDRFSAERTGGSVSTLTIQRTQQEDSAVYLCASSSTGGRNTEAFFGQGTRLTVV.

This chain uses TRBV4-1 with TRBJ2-7; D may be TRBD2 (5 bases). Germline V gives CDR1 MGHRA, CDR2 YSYEKL. The V and J ends lost 1 base and 7 bases respectively, with 8 bases between them. This CDR3 region has 12 residues. CDR3 amino acids: CASSQASGEQYF. In nucleotides, the CDR3 is TGCGCCAGCAGCCAAGCTTCGGGAGAGCAGTACTTC.

The J gene is TRBJ2-7, the V gene TRBV29-1; TRBD2 matches at 7 bases. Germline lookup yields CDR1 SQVTM and CDR2 ANQGSEA. Trimming at V came to 4 bases and at J to 0 bases, leaving 3 bases not matched to a gene. The CDR3 contains 13 residues. The CDR3 loop reads CSVGGGFSYEQYF. The CDR3, as DNA: TGCAGCGTTGGGGGGGGTTTCTCCTACGAGCAGTACTTC.

This chain connects TRBV27 to TRBJ1-6, with TRBD1 matching 10 bases. The CDR3 spans 17 residues. Trimming took 6 bases from V and 5 from J; bases not matched to a gene: 10. The V gene's germline CDR1 is MNHEY and CDR2 SMNVEV (reference sequence). The CDR3 DNA sequence: TGTGCCAGCAGCCGCGACAGGGGGCGGAGGGATAATTCACCCCTCCACTTT. Amino acid sequence: CASSRDRGRRDNSPLHF.

V usage is TRBV19 and J usage is TRBJ2-3; D gene unclear. The V gene lost 1 base and the J gene lost 4 bases, with 6 bases spanning the gap. CDR3 size: 13 residues. Germline loops: CDR1 LNHDA, CDR2 SQIVND (reference sequence). The DNA for the CDR3 is TGTGCCAGTAGTATAGGTAGACCAGATACGCAGTATTTT. Translating gives CASSIGRPDTQYF.

CDR3 nucleotides: TGTGCCAGCTCACCCCGTACCGGTCCACAAGAGACCCAGTACTTC. It yields the protein CASSPRTGPQETQYF. The gene calls are TRBV18 and TRBJ2-5; the D is unclear. This CDR3 has 15 residues. The germline CDR1 and CDR2 sequences are KGHSH and LQKENI. V shed 3 bases and J shed 2 bases, with 13 bases lying between them.

This clone occurred a few times. This same CDR3 is encoded by further DNA sequences in the sample. This chain connects TRBV18 to TRBJ1-1; D may be TRBD1 (5 bases). Between the trimmed V and J ends, which lost 6 bases and 4 bases, there was a span of 12 bases. Germline loops: CDR1 KGHSH, CDR2 LQKENI. The CDR3 sequence is 13 residues long. The CDR3 sequence is CASSQGARTEAFF. CDR3 in DNA: TGTGCCAGCTCGCAGGGTGCCCGCACTGAAGCTTTCTTT.

The gene calls are TRBV10-3 and TRBJ2-5; 9 nucleotides agree with TRBD1. This CDR3 region has 14 residues. V trimming: 10 bases; J trimming: 1 base; junction bases outside the gene matches: 7. The germline CDR1 and CDR2 sequences are ENHRY and SYGVKD. The chain's CDR3 is CASRDRVGQETQYF. The CDR3 bases are TGTGCCAGCCGGGACAGGGTGGGCCAAGAGACCCAGTACTTC.

This clone was counted only a few times. In DNA form, the CDR3 reads TGTGCCAGCAGCTCGAGAGGCGAGCAGTACTTC. Encoded protein: CASSSRGEQYF. The rearrangement links TRBV7-8 to TRBJ2-7; D not certain. The CDR3 is made up of 11 amino acids. Trimming stripped 4 bases from V and 6 bases from J, with 7 bases between. Germline loops: CDR1 SGHVS, CDR2 FQNEAQ. The whole variable domain, remainder taken from reference TRBV7-8 and TRBJ2-7, is GAGVSQSPRYKVAKRGQDVALRCDPISGHVSLFWYQQALGQGPEFLTYFQNEAQLDKSGLPSDRFFAERPEGSVSTLKIQRTQQEDSAVYLCASSSRGEQYFGPGTRLTVT.

J is TRBJ2-2 and V is TRBV18; D not certain. The CDR3 has 12 amino acids. The germline V and J ends were trimmed by 5 bases and 4 bases, with 5 bases remaining between them. Germline CDR1 is KGHSH and CDR2 is LQKENI. This chain's CDR3 is CASSTFTGELFF. CDR3 DNA sequence: TGTGCCAGCTCAACGTTCACCGGGGAGCTGTTTTTT.

The rearrangement joins TRBV3-1 (or the pseudogene TRBV3-2) to TRBJ2-1; D is ambiguous. V was clipped by 2 bases and J by 9 bases, with 14 bases between them. CDR1 LGHDT and CDR2 YNNKEL come from the germline V gene (reference sequence). The CDR3 is 14 amino acids. CDR3 nucleotide sequence: TGTGCCAGCAGCCAAACCCGGAGTATACCTGAGCAGTTCTTC. This encodes CASSQTRSIPEQFF.

The rearrangement uses TRBV28 and TRBJ2-7, with unresolved D. The CDR3 is made up of 10 amino acids. CDR1 is MDHEN, CDR2 SYDVKM, per germline. The V gene lost 2 bases and the J gene lost 5 bases, with 1 base spanning the gap. The CDR3 sequence is CASSLDEQYF. CDR3 nucleotide sequence: TGTGCCAGCAGTTTAGACGAGCAGTACTTC.

This rearrangement joins TRBV12-3 or TRBV12-4 to TRBJ2-3; D is undetermined. Trimming shortened V by 3 bases and J by 7 bases, and 8 bases separated the two germline ends. The length of the CDR3 is 12 residues. The CDR3 spells CASSFGTNTQYF. The CDR3 DNA is TGTGCCAGCAGTTTTGGCACCAATACGCAGTATTTT.

This clone was counted a few times. The V call is TRBV10-3, the J call TRBJ1-2, with D maybe TRBD1 (6 bases). Germline CDR1 is ENHRY and CDR2 is SYGVKD. The CDR3 spans 14 residues. The V gene lost 5 bases and the J gene lost 0 bases, with 10 bases spanning the gap. CDR3 DNA: TGTGCCATCAGTCGGGACACTTCTAACTATGGCTACACCTTC. It translates to CAISRDTSNYGYTF.

This rearrangement joins TRBV13 to TRBJ1-1; tentative D call: TRBD1 (5 bases). Germline V gives CDR1 PRHDT, CDR2 FYEKMQ (reference sequence). This CDR3 has 14 residues. Trimming left V 3 bases short and J 4 bases short, with 12 bases between. The chain's CDR3 is CASSFGQRGTEAFF. CDR3 nucleotide sequence: TGTGCCAGCAGCTTCGGGCAGAGGGGCACTGAAGCTTTCTTT.

The gene calls are TRBV6-5 and TRBJ1-2; no firm D call. Germline V gene data show CDR1 as MNHEY and CDR2 as SVGAGI. Deletions cut 0 bases from V and 6 bases from J, with 14 bases between. The CDR3 totals 15 residues. CDR3 sequence: CASSYSLAQPDGYTF. The CDR3 DNA reads TGTGCCAGCAGTTACTCGCTAGCACAGCCCGATGGCTACACCTTC.

The V gene is TRBV12-3 or TRBV12-4, the J gene TRBJ2-3; D is ambiguous. V lost 8 bases and J lost 4, with 10 bases in between. The CDR3 is 12 residues long. The CDR3: CASSFTPDTQYF. The CDR3 region has the DNA TGTGCCAGCTCTTTCACCCCAGATACGCAGTATTTT.

This clone was seen a few times. This rearrangement joins TRBV27 to TRBJ2-2; D remains unclear. Trimming stripped 3 bases from V and 3 bases from J, with 8 bases between. The CDR3 totals 14 residues. Germline values: CDR1 MNHEY, CDR2 SMNVEV (reference sequence). The CDR3 protein is CASSFGRDTGELFF. The CDR3 DNA sequence: TGTGCCAGCAGTTTCGGTAGGGACACCGGGGAGCTGTTTTTT.

V usage is TRBV6-5 and J usage is TRBJ2-1, with D possibly being TRBD2 (7 bases). Trimming cost V 4 bases and J 4 bases, with 11 bases left between them. The CDR3 length is 14 residues. CDR1 MNHEY and CDR2 SVGAGI come from the germline V gene. CDR3: CASSSGGRYNEQFF. CDR3 sequence (DNA): TGTGCCAGCAGTTCGGGGGGCAGGTACAATGAGCAGTTCTTC.

The V call is TRBV11-2, the J call TRBJ2-1; tentative D call: TRBD1 (6 bases). Germline CDR1 is SGHAT and CDR2 is FQNNGV. The length of the CDR3 is 15 residues. The V end was cut by 0 bases, the J end by 0 bases, with 6 bases between. The CDR3 is CASSLEGGSYNEQFF. As DNA, the CDR3 is TGTGCCAGCAGCTTAGAAGGGGGCTCCTACAATGAGCAGTTCTTC.